This T cell receptor (beta chain) was sequenced in a study of shared clonotypes between healthy human individuals. Study results and caveats: Only blood underwent sampling, and tissue repertoires likely differ.

Healthy HIV-negative adults without recent acute infections or vaccinations served as donors. TCRdb keeps only in-frame clones here, not all; method: immunoSEQ multiplex PCR. The profile shows about 480,000 clones, about 75% of them singletons. This clone was observed once. Its antigen is undetermined. With 1 base removed from V and 5 bases from J, the gap between germline ends came to 1 base. This CDR3 region has 11 residues. Germline CDR1 SGHAT, CDR2 FQNNGV. The clonotype comes from a woman between 40 and 55 years old in good health. Some clones in this sample may be carry-over from other donors' samples. The sequencing sample was made of PBMCs. The chain uses TRBV11-2 and TRBJ2-3; D unclear. The CDR3: CASSLVDTQYF. The CDR3 region has the DNA TGTGCCAGCAGCTTAGTAGATACGCAGTATTTT. Drawing the rest from reference TRBV11-2 and TRBJ2-3, the complete variable domain is EAGVAQSPRYKIIEKRQSVAFWCNPISGHATLYWYQQILGQGPKLLIQFQNNGVVDDSQLPKDRFSAERLKGVDSTLKIQPAKLEDSAVYLCASSLVDTQYFGPGTRLTVL.